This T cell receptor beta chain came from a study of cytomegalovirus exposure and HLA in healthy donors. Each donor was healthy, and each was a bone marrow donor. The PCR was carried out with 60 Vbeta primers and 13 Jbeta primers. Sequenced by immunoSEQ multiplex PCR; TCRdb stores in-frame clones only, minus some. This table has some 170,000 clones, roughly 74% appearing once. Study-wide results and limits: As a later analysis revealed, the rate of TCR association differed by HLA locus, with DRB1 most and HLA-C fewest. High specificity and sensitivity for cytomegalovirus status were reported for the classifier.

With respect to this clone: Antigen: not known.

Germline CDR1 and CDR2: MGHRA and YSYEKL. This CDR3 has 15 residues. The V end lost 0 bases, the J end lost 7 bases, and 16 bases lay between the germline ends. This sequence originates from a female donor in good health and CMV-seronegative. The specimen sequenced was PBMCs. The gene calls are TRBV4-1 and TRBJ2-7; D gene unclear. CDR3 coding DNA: TGCGCCAGCAGCCAAGACTACAGTATTGGGCAGGAGCAGTACTTC. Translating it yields CASSQDYSIGQEQYF.